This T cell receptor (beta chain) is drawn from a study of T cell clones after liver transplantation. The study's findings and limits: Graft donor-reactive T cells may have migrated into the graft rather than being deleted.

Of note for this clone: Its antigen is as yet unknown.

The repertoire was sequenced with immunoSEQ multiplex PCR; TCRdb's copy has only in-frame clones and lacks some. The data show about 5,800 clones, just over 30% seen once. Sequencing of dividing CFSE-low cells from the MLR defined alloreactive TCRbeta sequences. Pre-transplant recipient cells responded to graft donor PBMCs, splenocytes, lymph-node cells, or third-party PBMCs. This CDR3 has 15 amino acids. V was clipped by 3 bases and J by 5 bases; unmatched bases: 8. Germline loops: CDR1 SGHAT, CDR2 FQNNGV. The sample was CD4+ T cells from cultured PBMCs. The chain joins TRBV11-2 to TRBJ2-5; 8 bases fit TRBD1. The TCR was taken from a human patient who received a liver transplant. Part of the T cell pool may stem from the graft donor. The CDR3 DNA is TGTGCCAGCAGCTTGGAGGACAGGGTGTCGGAGACCCAGTACTTC. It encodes CASSLEDRVSETQYF.